This passage covers 20 T cell receptor beta chains from one sample sequenced in a study of T cell repertoires in cytomegalovirus infection. These receptors are not linked to any known antigen. TCRdb re-called the reads through MiXCR, storing one row per CDR3 protein. The sample includes 380,000 or so distinct CDR3 sequences, roughly 34% of them seen just once. This sample comprised cultured PBMCs, obtained from culture after CMV antigen stimulation. Receptors were obtained from a human donor in good health (CMV status not recorded). Some clones in this sample may be carry-over from other donors' samples.

This clonotype turned up a few times. This chain joins TRBV19 and TRBJ2-1, with a weak D call TRBD2 (5 bases). The CDR3 spans 15 residues. Deletions cut 3 bases from V and 5 bases from J, with 14 bases between. The germline V gene encodes CDR1 LNHDA and CDR2 SQIVND (reference sequence). The CDR3 DNA reads TGTGCCAGTAGTATGGGCAGGACCGGGGACAATGAGCAGTTCTTC. Its translation: CASSMGRTGDNEQFF.

This clonotype has just a few counts. J is TRBJ1-5 and V is TRBV7-8; D gene unclear. Per germline, CDR1 SGHVS and CDR2 FQNEAQ. This CDR3 contains 13 residues. The V end was cut by 5 bases, the J end by 4 bases, with 9 bases between. CDR3 amino acids: CASSQNFNQPQHF. The CDR3, as DNA: TGTGCCAGCAGCCAGAACTTTAATCAGCCCCAGCATTTT.

The chain carries TRBV12-3 or TRBV12-4 and TRBJ1-2; D remains ambiguous. The V end lost 2 bases, the J end lost 6 bases, and 13 bases lay between the germline ends. CDR3 length: 14 residues. The CDR3 nucleotides read TGTGCCAGCAGTTTAAACGGGAAAGGTGATGGCTACACCTTC. This sequence encodes CASSLNGKGDGYTF.

V is TRBV6-1 and J is TRBJ2-1, with D possibly being TRBD2 (5 bases). The CDR3 has 15 amino acids. Germline V gives CDR1 MNHNS, CDR2 SASEGT. Between the trimmed V and J ends, which lost 8 bases and 7 bases, there was a span of 21 bases. The DNA for the CDR3 is TGTGCCAGCCAACTCGGGGTCGGTAGCATGAATGAGCAGTTCTTC. The encoded protein is CASQLGVGSMNEQFF.

This clonotype was seen at least ten times. The V gene is TRBV7-2, the J gene TRBJ2-1; no clear D. Germline V gene sequence: CDR1 SGHTA, CDR2 FQGNSA. Trimming took 0 bases from V and 3 from J, leaving 6 bases between them. This CDR3 comprises 14 residues. The CDR3 sequence: CASSLAANYNEQFF. The DNA of the CDR3 is TGTGCCAGCAGCTTAGCGGCCAACTACAATGAGCAGTTCTTC.

The chain is built from TRBV11-2 and TRBJ2-5, with 8 bases fitting TRBD2. Per the germline V gene, CDR1 is SGHAT and CDR2 is FQNNGV. V gave up 1 base and J gave up 1 base; unmatched junction bases: 5. CDR3 length: 16 residues. The CDR3 region is CASSLGGLAGQETQYF. CDR3 sequence (DNA): TGTGCCAGCAGCTTAGGGGGGCTAGCGGGCCAAGAGACCCAGTACTTC. Using reference TRBV11-2 and TRBJ2-5 for the parts outside the CDR3, the full variable domain is EAGVAQSPRYKIIEKRQSVAFWCNPISGHATLYWYQQILGQGPKLLIQFQNNGVVDDSQLPKDRFSAERLKGVDSTLKIQPAKLEDSAVYLCASSLGGLAGQETQYFGPGTRLLVL.

The chain links TRBV2 to TRBJ2-2, with a possible D match to TRBD2 (7 bases). V lost 6 bases and J 6 bases, leaving 23 bases between the germline ends. Looked up from germline, CDR1 is SNHLY and CDR2 is FYNNEI. The CDR3 has 17 amino acids. Here the CDR3 reads CASRQLTRGALAGELFF. The CDR3 bases are TGTGCCAGCAGGCAGTTGACTCGGGGGGCGCTGGCCGGGGAGCTGTTTTTT.

This clonotype turned up a few times. The chain is built from TRBV10-3 and TRBJ2-2, with 9 bases matching TRBD2. J lost 1 base, V lost 5 bases, and 8 bases had no gene match. This CDR3 has 17 residues. Germline V gene sequence: CDR1 ENHRY, CDR2 SYGVKD. CDR3 nucleotides: TGTGCCATCAGTCCCGGAGGCGGGAGGGGGAACACCGGGGAGCTGTTTTTT. This codes for CAISPGGGRGNTGELFF.

This sequence joins TRBV2 and TRBJ2-6; tentative D call: TRBD1 (6 bases). With 7 bases removed from V and 0 bases from J, the gap between germline ends came to 13 bases. CDR1 and CDR2 from the germline V gene are SNHLY and FYNNEI. This CDR3 spans 16 amino acids. CDR3 coding DNA: TGTGCCAGCACTACAGGGATCTTCTCTGGGGCCAACGTCCTGACTTTC. Its protein is CASTTGIFSGANVLTF.

CDR3 DNA sequence: TGTGCCACCAGCAGACTAGGGGGGGACGGCTACACCTTC. It encodes CATSRLGGDGYTF. The rearrangement links TRBV15 to TRBJ1-2; D perhaps matches TRBD1 (6 bases). The CDR3 is 13 residues long. Germline V CDR1 and CDR2: LNHNV, YYDKDF (reference sequence). V lost 2 bases and J 8 bases, leaving 12 bases between the germline ends.

V usage is TRBV28 and J usage is TRBJ1-2; 8 bases are shared with TRBD1. Germline assignment: CDR1 MDHEN and CDR2 SYDVKM. With V trimmed by 6 bases and J by 6 bases, 9 bases remained unmatched. The CDR3 covers 14 residues. The CDR3 bases are TGTGCCAGCAGCTCAGGACAGGGCAGGCATGGCTACACCTTC. Protein: CASSSGQGRHGYTF.

The table lists this clonotype with a few counts. This sequence joins TRBV4-3 and TRBJ1-1; 7 positions agree with TRBD1. The ends lost 1 base at V and 4 bases at J; junction bases unmatched: 3. This CDR3 has 14 residues. The V gene's germline CDR1 is LGHNA and CDR2 YSLEER. The CDR3 sequence: CASSQAGGTTEAFF. The CDR3 DNA reads as TGCGCCAGCAGCCAAGCAGGGGGGACCACTGAAGCTTTCTTT.

This clonotype was counted ten times or more. The chain combines TRBV7-2 with TRBJ1-3; D is uncertain. This CDR3 comprises 14 residues. The germline V gene encodes CDR1 SGHTA and CDR2 FQGNSA. V dropped 6 bases and J dropped 0 bases, with 9 bases sitting between them. This CDR3 is CASRMASSGNTIYF. CDR3 bases: TGTGCCAGCAGGATGGCTTCCTCTGGAAACACCATATATTTT.

This clonotype occurred a few times. V gene TRBV15 combines with J gene TRBJ2-2; no reliable D call. The CDR3 runs 13 residues. V was clipped by 8 bases and J by 7 bases, with 14 bases between them. Germline assignment: CDR1 LNHNV and CDR2 YYDKDF (reference sequence). For the CDR3, the DNA is TGTGCCACCGCGTCAGCCATCCGCGGGGAGCTGTTTTTT. This encodes CATASAIRGELFF.

V is TRBV3-1 and J is TRBJ2-7; 9 bases match TRBD1. The V and J ends lost 3 bases and 2 bases, in that order; junction bases with no gene match: 8. This CDR3 spans 16 amino acids. Germline CDR1 is LGHDT and CDR2 is YNNKEL (reference sequence). The CDR3 region is CASSHPGTGSPYEQYF. For the CDR3, the DNA is TGTGCCAGCAGCCACCCCGGGACAGGGTCGCCCTACGAGCAGTACTTC.

This chain links TRBV7-2 with TRBJ2-3; TRBD2 agrees at 10 bases. Trimming took 9 bases from V and 1 from J; bases not matched to a gene: 1. This CDR3 is built from 13 residues. Per germline, CDR1 SGHTA and CDR2 FQGNSA. CDR3 in amino acids: CASSGRRTDTQYF. As DNA, the CDR3 is TGTGCCAGTAGCGGGAGGCGCACAGATACGCAGTATTTT.

This clonotype was found a few times. This rearrangement joins TRBV7-2 to TRBJ2-5; 10 bases match TRBD2. Germline CDR1 and CDR2: SGHTA and FQGNSA. Germline trimming cut 5 bases from V and 2 bases from J; bases unmatched to any gene: 5. The CDR3 contains 15 residues. The CDR3: CASSLTSGFQETQYF. CDR3 DNA sequence: TGTGCCAGCAGCCTGACTAGCGGGTTTCAAGAGACCCAGTACTTC.

This clonotype has just a few counts. The chain couples TRBV5-1 to TRBJ1-2; no firm D call. V lost 7 bases to trimming and J lost 0 bases, with 13 bases between them. Germline assignment: CDR1 SGHRS and CDR2 YFSETQ. This CDR3 is built from 14 residues. This CDR3 is CASAHEGANYGYTF. CDR3 DNA: TGCGCCAGCGCCCACGAAGGAGCTAACTATGGCTACACCTTC.

The chain recombines TRBV6-1 with TRBJ2-7, with D unclear. The CDR3 runs 14 residues. CDR1 and CDR2 from the germline V gene are MNHNS and SASEGT. Trimming stripped 1 base from V and 4 bases from J, with 11 bases between. The CDR3 region has the DNA TGTGCCAGCAGTGAAGGTCTTGGGGTTTACGAGCAGTACTTC. Translation gives CASSEGLGVYEQYF.

The chain employs TRBV12-3 or TRBV12-4 and TRBJ1-2; D remains ambiguous. The CDR3 has 14 residues. Trimming removed 6 bases from V and 6 bases from J, with 17 bases in between. The CDR3 is CASRPARVRDGYTF. The CDR3 coding sequence is TGTGCCAGCAGACCCGCCCGGGTGCGCGATGGCTACACCTTC.